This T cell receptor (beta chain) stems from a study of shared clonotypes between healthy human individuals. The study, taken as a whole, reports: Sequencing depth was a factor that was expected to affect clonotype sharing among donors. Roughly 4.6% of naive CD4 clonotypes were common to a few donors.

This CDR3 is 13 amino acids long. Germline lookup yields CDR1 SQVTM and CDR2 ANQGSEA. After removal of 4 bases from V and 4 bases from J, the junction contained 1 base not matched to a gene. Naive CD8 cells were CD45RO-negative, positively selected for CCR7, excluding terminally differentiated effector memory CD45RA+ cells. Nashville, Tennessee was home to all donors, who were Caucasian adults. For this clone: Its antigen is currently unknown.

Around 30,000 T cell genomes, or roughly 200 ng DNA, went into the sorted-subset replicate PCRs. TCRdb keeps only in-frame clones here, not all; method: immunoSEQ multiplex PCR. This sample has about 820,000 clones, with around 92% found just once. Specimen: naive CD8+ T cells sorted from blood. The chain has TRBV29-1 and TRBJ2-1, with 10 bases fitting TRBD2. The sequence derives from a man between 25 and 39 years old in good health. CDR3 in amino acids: CSVGTSGYNEQFF. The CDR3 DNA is TGCAGCGTTGGGACTAGCGGTTACAATGAGCAGTTCTTC.